This T cell receptor (beta chain) stems from a study of a mutant IDH1 vaccine in newly diagnosed glioma. Across the study: Once 4-6 weeks had passed after radiotherapy alone, vaccination started, or it started with temozolomide cycles.

Trimming took 5 bases from V and 7 from J, leaving 12 bases between them. The CDR3 extends over 13 amino acids. The V gene's germline CDR1 is SGHVS and CDR2 FQNEAQ. Study-level findings and limits: Pseudoprogression appeared unlinked to shifts in leading peripheral T cell clonotypes.

Points on this clone: Antigen specificity is unknown.

As to time point: week 23, last vaccination. The study gave 300 ug of mutant IDH1 20-mer peptide per vaccine dose, with topical imiquimod. Donors' newly diagnosed IDH1-mutant WHO grade 3 or 4 astrocytomas lacked nuclear ATRX. Clones were read by immunoSEQ multiplex PCR, and TCRdb kept only the in-frame ones, dropping some. The sample consists of some 42,000 clones, approximately 76% of them appearing once. This rearrangement joins TRBV7-8 to TRBJ2-1; D unresolved. This clonotype originated in a man aged 50 to 59 with glioma. The starting material was PBMCs, obtained from a glioma patient whose treatment included an IDH1 peptide vaccine. For the CDR3, the DNA is TGTGCCAGCAGCACGCACGGGCGGAATGAGCAGTTCTTC. Translating it yields CASSTHGRNEQFF.